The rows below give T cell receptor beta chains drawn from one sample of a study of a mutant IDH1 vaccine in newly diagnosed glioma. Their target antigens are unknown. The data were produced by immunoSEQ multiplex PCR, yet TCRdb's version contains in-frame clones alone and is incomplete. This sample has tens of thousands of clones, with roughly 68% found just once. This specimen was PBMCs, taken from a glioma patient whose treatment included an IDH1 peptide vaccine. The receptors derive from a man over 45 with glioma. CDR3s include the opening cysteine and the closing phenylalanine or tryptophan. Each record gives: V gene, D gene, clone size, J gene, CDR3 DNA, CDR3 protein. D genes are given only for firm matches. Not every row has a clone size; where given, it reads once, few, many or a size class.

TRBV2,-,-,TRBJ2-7,TGTGCCAGCAGTGGCGGAGGTGAGCAGTACTTC,CASSGGGEQYF
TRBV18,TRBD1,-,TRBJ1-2,TGTGCCAGCTCGGCCGGACAGGGGAGTGACTATGGCTACACCTTC,CASSAGQGSDYGYTF
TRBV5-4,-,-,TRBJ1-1,TGTGCCAGCAGCCCAGCCGGGGAAACAAACACTGAAGCTTTCTTT,CASSPAGETNTEAFF
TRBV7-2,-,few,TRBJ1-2,TGTGCCAGCAGCTTAGGGGGGGCGTATGGCTACACCTTC,CASSLGGAYGYTF
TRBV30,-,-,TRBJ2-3,TGTGCCTGGACCCAGGGATTCACAGATACGCAGTATTTT,CAWTQGFTDTQYF
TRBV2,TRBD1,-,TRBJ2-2,TGTGCCAGCAACCCCCTCAGGGGGCAGCCAGGGAACACCGGGGAGCTGTTTTTT,CASNPLRGQPGNTGELFF
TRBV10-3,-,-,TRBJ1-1,TGTGCCATCAGTGAGTCTCGAAGTGTCGGCACTGAAGCTTTCTTT,CAISESRSVGTEAFF
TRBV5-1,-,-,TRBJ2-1,TGCGCCAGCAGCTTTTTCCCAGGGGCAAAGGCCAATGAGCAGTTCTTC,CASSFFPGAKANEQFF
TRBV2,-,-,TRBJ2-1,TGTGCCAGCAGTGATCAGGGTTCCTACAATGAGCAGTTCTTC,CASSDQGSYNEQFF
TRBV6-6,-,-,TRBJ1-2,TGTGCCAGCGCAGGGGACTATGGCTACACCTTC,CASAGDYGYTF
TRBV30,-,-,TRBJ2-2,TGTGCCTGGAGTCCCCGTCGATCTTACACCGGGGAGCTGTTTTTT,CAWSPRRSYTGELFF
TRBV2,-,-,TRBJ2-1,TGTGCCAGCACGGAGTGGGGGCCGGGGGAGTTCTTC,CASTEWGPGEFF
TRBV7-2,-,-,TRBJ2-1,TGTGCCAGCAGCTTACCGCCAGGGGGGTTGAATGAGCAGTTCTTC,CASSLPPGGLNEQFF
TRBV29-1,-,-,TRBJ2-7,TGCAGCGTTGCAGGGAACGCCTACGAGCAGTACTTC,CSVAGNAYEQYF
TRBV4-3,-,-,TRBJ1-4,TGCGCCAGCAGCCAAGAAGGCGCGGAGAATGAAAAACTGTTTTTT,CASSQEGAENEKLFF
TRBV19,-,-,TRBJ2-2,TGTGCCAGTAGTACGACAGGTGGCACCGGGGAGCTGTTTTTT,CASSTTGGTGELFF
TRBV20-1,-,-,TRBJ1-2,TGCAGTGCAACGTCAGACGGCTACACCTTC,CSATSDGYTF
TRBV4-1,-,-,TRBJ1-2,TGCGCCAGCAGCCAAGATCGAAGAGGGACAAACTATGGCTACACCTTC,CASSQDRRGTNYGYTF
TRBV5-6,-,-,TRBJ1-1,TGTGCCAGCAGCTTGTACCGCTCGGAGACTGAAGCTTTCTTT,CASSLYRSETEAFF
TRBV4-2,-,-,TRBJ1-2,TGTGCCAGCAGCCACCTTTCCAGAGGGAAGAGGAATGGCTACACCTTC,CASSHLSRGKRNGYTF
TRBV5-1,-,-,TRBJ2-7,TGCGCCAGCAGCTCACCTTCAAGGCAGGCAGGGCTGTCCTCCTACGAGCAGTACTTC,CASSSPSRQAGLSSYEQYF
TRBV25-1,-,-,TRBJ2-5,TGTGCCAGCAGTGAATCCCGCCGGTTAGAGACCCAGTACTTC,CASSESRRLETQYF